This T cell receptor (beta chain) was documented in a study of blood T cells in healthy people across ages. V gave up 7 bases and J gave up 0 bases; unmatched junction bases: 8. This CDR3 region has 14 residues. Germline CDR1 is DFQATT and CDR2 is SNEGSKA (reference sequence). The authors ran a second PCR of 7 to 11 cycles using a sample-barcoded 5' primer and a J-beta primer mix. TCRdb ran MiXCR on the 5' RACE reads and lists one entry per CDR3 protein. This table holds about 640,000 distinct CDR3 sequences, roughly two fifths found once. Isolated per sample were at least 6 million PBMCs. General observations from the study: Estimated diversity, derived from one million T cells, was regarded as an underestimate. Unsorted PBMCs prevented conclusive naive versus antigen-experienced comparison.

About this clonotype itself: Its antigen is undetermined.

The origin of this receptor is a man aged 80 or over in good health. What was sequenced was blood. The J gene is TRBJ2-7, the V gene TRBV20-1; 8 nucleotides align to TRBD2. The CDR3 reads CSGRGGRSSYEQYF. CDR3 nucleotides: TGCAGTGGTCGGGGGGGCCGAAGCTCCTACGAGCAGTACTTC.